Sequencing of this T cell receptor beta chain was carried out in a study of cytomegalovirus exposure and HLA in healthy donors. The primer mix had 60 Vbeta and 13 Jbeta primers. The method was immunoSEQ multiplex PCR; TCRdb's version includes in-frame clones alone and lacks a portion of them. Of about 130,000 clones in the sample, roughly 84% were seen once. The CDR3 totals 14 residues. Germline V CDR1 and CDR2: GTSNPN, SVGIG (reference sequence). V lost 1 base, J lost 8 bases, and 17 bases lay in between. Whole-study findings and limits: A later analysis showed TCR association rates differing by HLA locus, peaking at DRB1 and lowest at HLA-C. CMV serostatus was the sole immune exposure data available.

Note on this clone: As yet, its antigen is unknown.

This chain connects TRBV30 to TRBJ1-2, with a tentative D call TRBD1 (6 bases). This receptor was identified in a man in his forties or fifties in good health and CMV-seronegative. The sequenced sample was PBMCs. CDR3 loop: CAWSGVPGGLGYTF. As DNA, the CDR3 is TGTGCCTGGAGTGGAGTCCCGGGGGGCCTGGGCTACACCTTC.